The 3 T cell receptor beta chains presented below share a single source sample, sequenced in a study of blood T cell repertoires in COVID-19. Sequencing used immunoSEQ multiplex PCR; TCRdb keeps in-frame clones, though not all of them. The sample holds 140,000 to 150,000 clones, 80% seen once. The specimen was peripheral blood. These TCRs come from an older man who had recovered from COVID-19.

The V and J genes are TRBV6-2 or TRBV6-3 and TRBJ2-5, with 8 bases identical to TRBD1. J was trimmed by 2 bases and V by 5 bases; bases with no gene match: 7. The CDR3 consists of 15 residues. Germline V gene data show CDR1 as MNHEY and CDR2 as SVGEGT. The CDR3 DNA reads TGTGCCAGCAGTCGACTTGGACAGGGACAAGAGACCCAGTACTTC. It specifies CASSRLGQGQETQYF.

This clone appeared a single time. The chain joins TRBV6-2 or TRBV6-3 to TRBJ2-7; possible D gene TRBD2, 6 bases. Germline CDR1 reads MNHEY; CDR2 reads SVGEGT. This CDR3 contains 14 residues. Trimming left V 2 bases short and J 5 bases short, with 13 bases between. The CDR3 region has the DNA TGTGCCAGCAGTTACGTAGGGAGGCTCGACGAGCAGTACTTC. It translates to CASSYVGRLDEQYF.

The chain combines TRBV7-9 with TRBJ2-1; 7 nucleotides match TRBD1. With V trimmed by 6 bases and J by 4 bases, 6 bases remained unmatched. CDR1 is SEHNR, CDR2 FQNEAQ, per germline (reference sequence). CDR3 length equals 14 residues. In DNA form, the CDR3 reads TGTGCCAGCAGGCCCGGGACAGTGTACAATGAGCAGTTCTTC. Protein: CASRPGTVYNEQFF.